A single sample is the source of the 25 T cell receptor beta chains below, sequenced in a study of CD4 T cells in relation to SARS-CoV-2 and coronaviruses. CD4+ T cells from unexposed donors were obtained before the COVID-19 pandemic (2011-2018). Isolation of CD4+ T cells took place after less than 13 days in culture. Measured with immunoSEQ multiplex PCR; TCRdb has only the in-frame clones, and not every one. The sample lists 20,000 to 25,000 clones, around three quarters occurring once. Their specific antigens are unknown. The material sequenced was CD4+ T cells from PBMCs, cultured in vitro. These receptors all come from a human donor in good health.

The chain uses TRBV19 and TRBJ1-6; D gene unclear. The V end was cut by 2 bases, the J end by 8 bases, with 7 bases between. The CDR3 is made up of 13 amino acids. Germline CDR1 LNHDA, CDR2 SQIVND (reference sequence). The CDR3 sequence: CASSISSDSPLHF. The CDR3, as DNA: TGTGCCAGTAGTATATCGTCTGATTCACCCCTCCACTTT.

The chain employs TRBV4-3 and TRBJ2-7; a weak D match, TRBD2 (6 bases). Germline CDR1 LGHNA, CDR2 YSLEER. This CDR3 spans 15 amino acids. Trimming shortened V by 0 bases and J by 11 bases, and 20 bases separated the two germline ends. The CDR3 spells CASSQDMAGTRGKYF. The DNA of the CDR3 is TGCGCCAGCAGCCAAGATATGGCCGGGACTCGGGGAAAGTACTTC.

This clone was counted only a few times. The rearrangement uses TRBV7-2 and TRBJ1-3, with a possible D match to TRBD1 (5 bases). CDR3 length: 16 residues. Per germline, CDR1 SGHTA and CDR2 FQGNSA. Trimming removed 3 bases at V and 0 bases at J, with 12 bases between. The CDR3 DNA is TGTGCCAGCAGCTTTACAGGCCCGTTCTCTGGAAACACCATATATTTT. Residues: CASSFTGPFSGNTIYF.

The V and J genes are TRBV23-1 and TRBJ1-1, with 8 bases matching TRBD1. TRBV23-1 carries the ORF label, with uncertain function. V shed 5 bases, J shed 7 bases, and the junction held 15 bases outside the gene matches. The length of the CDR3 is 16 residues. Written as DNA, the CDR3 is TGCGCCAGCAGTGGGGCCGGGGACAGGAGGGAACTTGAAGCTTTCTTT. Encoded protein: CASSGAGDRRELEAFF.

The chain recombines TRBV7-3 with TRBJ2-5; D is tentatively TRBD1 or TRBD2 (6 bases each). The germline V gene encodes CDR1 SGHTA and CDR2 FQGTGA. This CDR3 is 14 amino acids long. The V end lost 5 bases, the J end lost 6 bases, and 16 bases lay between the germline ends. As DNA, the CDR3 is TGTGCCAGCAGCCCACCCCAGGGGAGGAAGACCCAGTACTTC. This gives the protein CASSPPQGRKTQYF.

This sequence joins TRBV19 and TRBJ1-5; 7 bases fit TRBD1. V lost 6 bases, J lost 3 bases, and 2 bases stayed unmatched. Germline CDR1 LNHDA, CDR2 SQIVND (reference sequence). The CDR3 has 13 amino acids. The CDR3 protein is CASSTGDNQPQHF. The CDR3 bases are TGTGCCAGTAGCACAGGGGACAATCAGCCCCAGCATTTT.

The genes are TRBV6-5 and TRBJ1-4; D might be TRBD1 (6 bases). Germline V gene data show CDR1 as MNHEY and CDR2 as SVGAGI. V gave up 6 bases and J gave up 2 bases, with 10 bases separating them. The CDR3 totals 14 residues. CDR3 sequence reads: CASRAQGTNEKLFF. CDR3 nucleotide sequence: TGTGCCAGCAGGGCACAGGGCACTAATGAAAAACTGTTTTTT.

The rearrangement links TRBV7-8 to TRBJ2-5; 7 bases fit TRBD1. The CDR3 loop spans 16 amino acids. Germline loops: CDR1 SGHVS, CDR2 FQNEAQ. V was pared by 4 bases and J by 2 bases, with 10 bases of the junction left unmatched. The CDR3 reads CASSSGTASKQETQYF. The CDR3 bases are TGTGCCAGCAGCTCAGGGACAGCTAGCAAACAAGAGACCCAGTACTTC.

The rearrangement joins TRBV19 to TRBJ2-7; a possible D gene is TRBD2 (5 bases). CDR1 is LNHDA, CDR2 SQIVND, per germline (reference sequence). CDR3 size: 14 residues. V lost 3 bases to trimming and J lost 3 bases, with 12 bases between them. CDR3 bases: TGTGCCAGTAGTATGAGTAGCGACAACTACGAGCAGTACTTC. Its translation: CASSMSSDNYEQYF.

The chain couples TRBV27 to TRBJ2-7; TRBD1 aligns across 8 bases. Germline CDR1 reads MNHEY; CDR2 reads SMNVEV (reference sequence). The CDR3 is 15 amino acids. V was clipped by 2 bases and J by 4 bases; unmatched bases: 7. CDR3 amino acids: CASSLRTGWEYEQYF. In nucleotides, the CDR3 is TGTGCCAGCAGTTTAAGGACAGGGTGGGAATACGAGCAGTACTTC.

The chain carries TRBV23-1 and TRBJ2-7; no definite D call. TRBV23-1 belongs to the ORF category, with a function that is uncertain. The CDR3 is 16 residues long. V lost 0 bases, J lost 2 bases, and 14 bases lay in between. The CDR3 region has the DNA TGCGCCAGCAGTCAATCGGTCACACCACAACCCTACGAGCAGTACTTC. It translates to CASSQSVTPQPYEQYF.

The V and J genes are TRBV7-8 and TRBJ2-2; 7 bases map to TRBD1. CDR1 SGHVS and CDR2 FQNEAQ come from the germline V gene. The junction had 13 bases not matched to a gene; V was cut back by 5 bases and J by 1 base. CDR3 size: 18 residues. CDR3 sequence: CASSLSPWDRRNTGELFF. Here the CDR3 DNA reads TGTGCCAGCAGCCTCTCCCCCTGGGACAGAAGGAACACCGGGGAGCTGTTTTTT.

This clone came up a few times. The genes are TRBV3-1 (or the pseudogene TRBV3-2) and TRBJ1-2, with no clear D. V was shortened by 4 bases and J by 5 bases, with 8 bases between the two germline ends. From germline, CDR1 is LGHDT and CDR2 YNNKEL (reference sequence). The CDR3 contains 12 residues. The DNA of the CDR3 is TGTGCCAGCAGCCCCGGAAGTTATGGCTACACCTTC. It specifies CASSPGSYGYTF.

This clone came up a few times. The rearrangement uses TRBV4-1 and TRBJ2-1; 7 nucleotides line up with TRBD1. With 2 bases clipped from V and 9 bases from J, the junction kept 7 bases outside the gene matches. The CDR3 loop spans 14 amino acids. CDR1 and CDR2 from the germline V gene are MGHRA and YSYEKL. CDR3 in amino acids: CASSQYQGVFEQFF. In DNA form, the CDR3 reads TGCGCCAGCAGCCAATATCAGGGGGTTTTTGAGCAGTTCTTC.

The J gene is TRBJ1-1, the V gene TRBV7-9; D is undetermined. V was cut by 3 bases and J by 1 base, with 18 bases left in between. The germline V gene encodes CDR1 SEHNR and CDR2 FQNEAQ (reference sequence). The length of the CDR3 is 17 residues. Written as DNA, the CDR3 is TGTGCCAGCAGCTTCTCGGTCGGGTTGTTTGGGAACACTGAAGCTTTCTTT. Translating gives CASSFSVGLFGNTEAFF.

V and J are TRBV2 and TRBJ2-7, with D possibly being TRBD2 (6 bases). The CDR3 is made up of 11 amino acids. V dropped 7 bases and J dropped 9 bases, with 13 bases sitting between them. CDR1 and CDR2 from the germline V gene are SNHLY and FYNNEI. CDR3 sequence: CASTWRRGQYF. The DNA for the CDR3 is TGTGCCAGCACCTGGAGGAGGGGGCAGTACTTC.

This clone is a singleton in its sample. CDR3 DNA sequence: TGTGCCAGCAGTCAGGGTTCTTCTGGGGCCAACGTCCTGACTTTC. This translates into CASSQGSSGANVLTF. This chain joins TRBV6-2 or TRBV6-3 and TRBJ2-6; D is perhaps TRBD1 (5 bases). V dropped 5 bases and J dropped 1 base, with 9 bases sitting between them. Germline CDR1 is MNHEY and CDR2 is SVGEGT. This CDR3 region has 15 residues.

The chain uses TRBV6-6 and TRBJ2-7; TRBD1 might be the D (7 bases). The length of the CDR3 is 14 residues. Germline V gene sequence: CDR1 MNHNY, CDR2 SVGAGI (reference sequence). The V end was cut by 5 bases, the J end by 7 bases, with 18 bases between. CDR3: CASSLPTGRLEQYF. For the CDR3, the DNA is TGTGCCAGCAGTCTTCCGACAGGGAGGCTGGAGCAGTACTTC.

J is TRBJ1-2 and V is TRBV4-2; D not certain. Trimming stripped 0 bases from V and 2 bases from J, with 10 bases between. CDR1 is LGHNA, CDR2 YNFKEQ, per germline. This CDR3 is built from 15 residues. The CDR3 sequence: CASSQDRASNYGYTF. The CDR3 bases are TGTGCCAGCAGCCAAGACAGAGCGAGCAACTATGGCTACACCTTC.

V is TRBV13 and J is TRBJ1-3; 10 bases are shared with TRBD1. Trimming at V came to 6 bases and at J to 0 bases, leaving 11 bases not matched to a gene. The germline V gene encodes CDR1 PRHDT and CDR2 FYEKMQ (reference sequence). The CDR3 is 18 amino acids. The CDR3 bases are TGTGCCAGCAGTCGGAAACTGGGACAGGGGTCCTCTGGAAACACCATATATTTT. Its protein product is CASSRKLGQGSSGNTIYF.

The chain employs TRBV11-2 and TRBJ1-4; 8 bases are shared with TRBD1. With V trimmed by 0 bases and J by 8 bases, 5 bases remained unmatched. CDR1 and CDR2 (germline): SGHAT, FQNNGV. The CDR3 is made up of 15 amino acids. The CDR3 DNA sequence: TGTGCCAGCAGCTTAGATTCAGGGGGCGCGGAAAAACTGTTTTTT. Translated: CASSLDSGGAEKLFF.

This chain uses TRBV5-1 with TRBJ2-3; 8 bases match TRBD2. The CDR3 spans 16 residues. The J segment lost 3 bases and the V segment lost 5 bases, leaving 11 bases of the junction unmatched. Germline V gives CDR1 SGHRS, CDR2 YFSETQ. The CDR3 DNA is TGCGCCAGCAGTGTGGGGGTAGCGGGAAATACAGATACGCAGTATTTT. Protein sequence: CASSVGVAGNTDTQYF.

The chain recombines TRBV23-1 with TRBJ2-1, with a possible D match to TRBD1 (5 bases). TRBV23-1 is reported as an ORF; its role is uncertain. Deletions cut 4 bases from V and 5 bases from J, with 15 bases between. The CDR3 runs 15 residues. The chain's CDR3 is CASSLGQGLNNEQFF. The CDR3 DNA reads TGCGCCAGCAGTCTCGGGCAGGGCCTAAACAATGAGCAGTTCTTC.

Turning to this clone: Other DNA sequences from this sample encode an identical CDR3 as well. CDR3 bases: TGTGCCAGTAGTATTAGCTTCGGACTCCCGTTTGACAATGAGCAGTTCTTC. Encoded protein: CASSISFGLPFDNEQFF. This chain connects TRBV19 to TRBJ2-1, with a weak D call TRBD2 (5 bases). CDR1 is LNHDA, CDR2 SQIVND, per germline (reference sequence). V was clipped by 3 bases and J by 5 bases, with 20 bases between them. The CDR3 is 17 amino acids.

The chain employs TRBV4-3 and TRBJ1-6; TRBD1 aligns across 8 bases. Germline V gene data show CDR1 as LGHNA and CDR2 as YSLEER. This CDR3 region has 17 residues. J was trimmed by 7 bases and V by 1 base; bases with no gene match: 9. The CDR3 nucleotides are TGCGCCAGCAGCCAAGTGGGAACAGGGGGTGGGAATTCACCCCTCCACTTT. As protein: CASSQVGTGGGNSPLHF.